The 22 T cell receptor beta chains reported below all come from one sample, sequenced in a study of cytomegalovirus exposure and HLA in healthy donors. PCR amplification relied on 60 Vbeta primers (plus 13 Jbeta primers). The protocol was immunoSEQ multiplex PCR, while the TCRdb copy is restricted to in-frame clones and leaves out a portion. Of around 120,000 clones listed, approximately 85% are singletons. The specimen was PBMCs. These receptors came from a boy younger than 18 in good health and CMV-seronegative.

This chain connects TRBV2 to TRBJ2-5; D may be TRBD1 (5 bases). In germline, CDR1 is SNHLY, CDR2 FYNNEI. The CDR3 runs to 14 residues. Trimming stripped 2 bases from V and 2 bases from J, with 9 bases between. The DNA for the CDR3 is TGTGCCAGCAGTGAACCGCCAGGGCAAGAGACCCAGTACTTC. Encoded protein: CASSEPPGQETQYF.

The chain employs TRBV7-2 and TRBJ1-5; tentatively, D is TRBD1 (6 bases). V shed 4 bases and J shed 3 bases, with 7 bases lying between them. This CDR3 has 13 residues. Looked up from germline, CDR1 is SGHTA and CDR2 is FQGNSA. The CDR3 DNA follows: TGTGCCAGCAGCTACAGGGTCAATCAGCCCCAGCATTTT. This translates into CASSYRVNQPQHF.

The chain is built from TRBV9 and TRBJ2-2; D is ambiguous. This CDR3 is built from 15 residues. Germline V gene data show CDR1 as SGDLS and CDR2 as YYNGEE. V was cut by 0 bases and J by 1 base, with 7 bases left in between. In nucleotides, the CDR3 is TGTGCCAGCAGCGTAGTCGGCGGGAACACCGGGGAGCTGTTTTTT. Translating gives CASSVVGGNTGELFF.

This chain connects TRBV4-2 to TRBJ2-7; the match to TRBD1 covers 11 bases. V trimming: 2 bases; J trimming: 3 bases; junction bases outside the gene matches: 6. The germline CDR1 and CDR2 sequences are LGHNA and YNFKEQ. The CDR3 runs to 16 residues. CDR3: CASSQPTGQGGYEQYF. DNA of the CDR3: TGTGCCAGCAGCCAACCTACGGGACAGGGGGGCTACGAGCAGTACTTC.

The chain joins TRBV4-2 to TRBJ2-5; 10 nucleotides agree with TRBD2. CDR1 and CDR2 from the germline V gene are LGHNA and YNFKEQ. The CDR3 is made up of 19 amino acids. With V trimmed by 0 bases and J by 5 bases, 15 bases remained unmatched. The chain's CDR3 is CASSQEDFWGSGRWETQYF. DNA of the CDR3: TGTGCCAGCAGCCAAGAGGATTTTTGGGGTAGCGGGAGGTGGGAGACCCAGTACTTC.

The chain employs TRBV5-1 and TRBJ2-1; 13 nucleotides agree with TRBD2. V lost 4 bases to trimming and J lost 7 bases; unmatched junction nucleotides: 11. CDR3 length: 17 residues. Germline V lookup: CDR1 SGHRS, CDR2 YFSETQ. The CDR3 DNA reads TGCGCCAGCAGCCCCGGACTAGCGGGAGACCTCTATAATGAGCAGTTCTTC. It is translated as CASSPGLAGDLYNEQFF.

This chain connects TRBV5-4 to TRBJ1-1, with TRBD1 matching 7 bases. Germline loops: CDR1 SGHNT, CDR2 YYREEE (reference sequence). After removal of 4 bases from V and 5 bases from J, the junction contained 8 bases not matched to a gene. The CDR3 sequence is 14 residues long. CDR3 loop: CASSVTGAGTEAFF. Here the CDR3 DNA reads TGTGCCAGCAGCGTCACAGGGGCCGGGACTGAAGCTTTCTTT.

CDR3 protein: CASSLSGGEYSPLHF. In DNA form, the CDR3 reads TGCGCCAGCAGCTTATCAGGGGGCGAGTATTCACCCCTCCACTTT. The chain couples TRBV5-1 to TRBJ1-6, with 8 positions matching TRBD1. Germline loops: CDR1 SGHRS, CDR2 YFSETQ. CDR3 length: 15 amino acids. J lost 8 bases, V lost 2 bases, and 6 bases had no gene match.

The chain combines TRBV2 with TRBJ2-3, with D possibly TRBD2 on 5 matching bases. Trimming removed 10 bases at V and 0 bases at J, with 17 bases between. The CDR3 is 15 residues long. Germline loops: CDR1 SNHLY, CDR2 FYNNEI. Here the CDR3 reads CATIYGVTSTDTQYF. CDR3 in DNA: TGTGCCACCATATACGGGGTCACTAGCACAGATACGCAGTATTTT.

This clone was recorded once. The chain recombines TRBV9 with TRBJ2-3; 9 nucleotides align to TRBD2. After removal of 1 base from V and 5 bases from J, the junction contained 5 bases not matched to a gene. Germline V gene lookup returns CDR1 SGDLS and CDR2 YYNGEE. The CDR3 runs to 15 residues. CDR3 coding DNA: TGTGCCAGCAGCGTATCTAGCGGGACGAAAGATACGCAGTATTTT. Protein product: CASSVSSGTKDTQYF.

The rearrangement links TRBV7-9 to TRBJ2-7; D possibly corresponds to TRBD1 (6 bases). The germline V gene encodes CDR1 SEHNR and CDR2 FQNEAQ (reference sequence). V dropped 4 bases and J dropped 5 bases, with 9 bases sitting between them. This CDR3 has 12 amino acids. CDR3 protein: CASSSTGNEQYF. The CDR3 DNA reads as TGTGCCAGCAGCTCAACAGGGAACGAGCAGTACTTC.

The chain recombines TRBV7-6 with TRBJ2-7; TRBD2 matches at 14 bases. The CDR3 runs to 17 residues. The germline gives CDR1 SGHVS, CDR2 FNYEAQ. V shed 5 bases, J shed 6 bases, and the junction held 12 bases outside the gene matches. The CDR3 protein is CASSPDQLGLAGGEQYF. The CDR3 coding sequence is TGTGCCAGCAGCCCAGACCAGCTCGGACTAGCGGGAGGCGAGCAGTACTTC.

This clone was observed once. V is TRBV6-1 and J is TRBJ2-7, with a tentative D call TRBD1 (5 bases). The length of the CDR3 is 13 residues. The V and J ends lost 3 bases and 2 bases respectively, with 8 bases between them. Germline V CDR1 and CDR2: MNHNS, SASEGT. CDR3 sequence: CASSEQGPYEQYF. DNA for the CDR3: TGTGCCAGCAGTGAGCAGGGTCCCTACGAGCAGTACTTC.

The chain carries TRBV5-6 and TRBJ2-1, with a tentative D call TRBD1 (6 bases). From germline, CDR1 is SGHDT and CDR2 YYEEEE. The V end was cut by 4 bases, the J end by 4 bases, with 15 bases between. This CDR3 contains 15 residues. The chain's CDR3 is CASSPQGYNYNEQFF. DNA for the CDR3: TGTGCCAGCAGCCCACAGGGTTACAATTACAATGAGCAGTTCTTC.

The V gene is TRBV27, the J gene TRBJ2-3; 10 nucleotides match TRBD1. Trimming took 3 bases from V and 3 from J; bases not matched to a gene: 9. Germline V CDR1 and CDR2: MNHEY, SMNVEV (reference sequence). The CDR3 has 17 residues. The CDR3 bases are TGTGCCAGCAGTTTCTCCCGGACAGGGGGAATAACAGATACGCAGTATTTT. Translated: CASSFSRTGGITDTQYF.

The chain recombines TRBV5-6 with TRBJ2-7; 10 nucleotides line up with TRBD2. The ends lost 2 bases at V and 2 bases at J; junction bases unmatched: 7. There are 16 residues in the CDR3. Germline assignment: CDR1 SGHDT and CDR2 YYEEEE. CDR3 nucleotides: TGTGCCAGCAGCTTAACCGGGACTAGCGAACCCTACGAGCAGTACTTC. Protein sequence: CASSLTGTSEPYEQYF.

The chain is built from TRBV4-2 and TRBJ2-5; D is unclear. CDR3 length: 14 residues. Trimming left V 0 bases short and J 2 bases short, with 7 bases between. The germline CDR1 and CDR2 sequences are LGHNA and YNFKEQ. In DNA form, the CDR3 reads TGTGCCAGCAGCCAAGATAGGAGACAAGAGACCCAGTACTTC. Translated: CASSQDRRQETQYF.

The V call is TRBV7-8, the J call TRBJ2-7; 9 positions match TRBD1. CDR1 and CDR2 from the germline V gene are SGHVS and FQNEAQ. The V gene end was trimmed by 2 bases and the J gene end by 3 bases; junction bases not matched to a gene: 11. The CDR3 is 17 amino acids. The DNA for the CDR3 is TGTGCCAGCAGCTTAATATTTAAGGACAGGGGTGGCTACGAGCAGTACTTC. Translation gives CASSLIFKDRGGYEQYF.

This chain connects TRBV18 to TRBJ1-5; 8 bases are a match to TRBD1. The CDR3 extends over 16 amino acids. J gave up 1 base and V 2 bases, and 4 bases lay outside the gene matches. Germline-derived CDR1 and CDR2 are KGHSH and LQKENI. The CDR3 reads CASSPSTGGSNQPQHF. Written as DNA, the CDR3 is TGTGCCAGCTCACCAAGTACAGGGGGAAGCAATCAGCCCCAGCATTTT.

V and J are TRBV21-1 and TRBJ2-5; TRBD1 was called by the table and not checked on the DNA. TRBV21-1 is a documented pseudogene. The CDR3 runs to 15 residues. The chain's CDR3 is CASSKDSTGQETQYF. The CDR3 coding sequence is TGTGCCAGCAGCAAAGATTCGACAGGCCAAGAGACCCAGTACTTC.

V usage is TRBV2 and J usage is TRBJ1-3; D ambiguous. Trimming took off 1 base at V and 2 bases at J, with 6 bases between the two ends. This CDR3 contains 14 residues. Germline V CDR1 and CDR2: SNHLY, FYNNEI. CDR3 residues: CASSEERAGNTIYF. The DNA of the CDR3 is TGTGCCAGCAGTGAAGAGAGGGCTGGAAACACCATATATTTT.

This clone was picked up a small number of times. V gene TRBV5-1 combines with J gene TRBJ2-5, with a weak D call TRBD2 (5 bases). This CDR3 spans 13 amino acids. Germline lookup yields CDR1 SGHRS and CDR2 YFSETQ. The ends were cut back, 3 bases at V and 4 bases at J, with 10 bases in the middle. CDR3 DNA: TGCGCCAGCAGCTCGGGGTTTGGAGAGACCCAGTACTTC. This codes for CASSSGFGETQYF. Together with reference TRBV5-1 and TRBJ2-5, the CDR3 gives the full variable domain: KAGVTQTPRYLIKTRGQQVTLSCSPISGHRSVSWYQQTPGQGLQFLFEYFSETQRNKGNFPGRFSGRQFSNSRSEMNVSTLELGDSALYLCASSSGFGETQYFGPGTRLLVL.